This TCR beta chain was recovered during a study of chemoradiotherapy in HPV16-positive cancers. Study-wide results and caveats: The functional HPV-specific definition rests on just a couple of HPV16-positive patients. Candidate HPV-specific clones and E7-related TCR motifs grew in tumor during treatment.

This clone was observed a few times. Its antigen is not known. Generated by immunoSEQ multiplex PCR, the TCRdb table keeps only in-frame clones and is missing some. The table records 6,000 to 7,500 clones, around nine tenths of them present only once. Sequencing used tumor tissue, obtained from a patient who underwent chemoradiotherapy. This clonotype was obtained from a human donor with HPV-associated anogenital cancer.

As DNA, the CDR3 is TGTGCCAGCAGCGTAGAGGATCTATGGGGATACGAGCAGTACTTC. This translates into CASSVEDLWGYEQYF. V is TRBV9 and J is TRBJ2-7; no firm D call. There are 15 residues in the CDR3. The V end lost 0 bases, the J end lost 4 bases, and 14 bases lay between the germline ends. Germline V gives CDR1 SGDLS, CDR2 YYNGEE.